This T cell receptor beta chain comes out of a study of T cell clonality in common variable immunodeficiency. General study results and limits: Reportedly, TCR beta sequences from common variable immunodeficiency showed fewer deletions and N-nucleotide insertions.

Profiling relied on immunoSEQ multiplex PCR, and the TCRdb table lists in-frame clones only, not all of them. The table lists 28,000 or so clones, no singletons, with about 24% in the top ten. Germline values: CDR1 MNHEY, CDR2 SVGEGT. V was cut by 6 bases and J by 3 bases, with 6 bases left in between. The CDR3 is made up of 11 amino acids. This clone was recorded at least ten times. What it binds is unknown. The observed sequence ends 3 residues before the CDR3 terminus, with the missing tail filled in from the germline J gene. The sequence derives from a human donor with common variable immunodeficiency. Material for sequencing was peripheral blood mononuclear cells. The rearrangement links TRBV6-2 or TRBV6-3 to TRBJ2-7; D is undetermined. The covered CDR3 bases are TGTGCCAGCAGCTTTCTCTACGAG. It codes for CASSFLYE. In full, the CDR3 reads CASSFLYEQYF.